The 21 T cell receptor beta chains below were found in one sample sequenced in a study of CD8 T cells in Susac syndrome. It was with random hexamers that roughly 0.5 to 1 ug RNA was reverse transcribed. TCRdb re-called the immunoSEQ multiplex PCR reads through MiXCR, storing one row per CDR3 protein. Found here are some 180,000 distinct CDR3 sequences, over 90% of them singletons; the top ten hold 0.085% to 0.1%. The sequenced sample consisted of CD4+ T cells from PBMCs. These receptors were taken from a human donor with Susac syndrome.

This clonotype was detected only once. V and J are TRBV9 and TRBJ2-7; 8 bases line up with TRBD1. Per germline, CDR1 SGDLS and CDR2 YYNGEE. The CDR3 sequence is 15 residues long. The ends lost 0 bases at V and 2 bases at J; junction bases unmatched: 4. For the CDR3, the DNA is TGTGCCAGCAGCGTAGGCCAGGGGGCTACCTACGAGCAGTACTTC. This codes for CASSVGQGATYEQYF.

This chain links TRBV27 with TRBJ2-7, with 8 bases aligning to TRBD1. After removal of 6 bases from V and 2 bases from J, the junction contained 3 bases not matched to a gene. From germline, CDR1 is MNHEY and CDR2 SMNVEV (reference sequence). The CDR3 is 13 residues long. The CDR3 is CASRRTGPYEQYF. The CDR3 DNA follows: TGTGCCAGCAGACGGACAGGGCCCTACGAGCAGTACTTC.

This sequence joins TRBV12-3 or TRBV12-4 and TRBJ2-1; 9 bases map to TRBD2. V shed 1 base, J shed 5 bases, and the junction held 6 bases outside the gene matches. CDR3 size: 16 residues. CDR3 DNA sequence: TGTGCCAGCAGTTTAGGGAGGCTAGCGGGGAACAATGAGCAGTTCTTC. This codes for CASSLGRLAGNNEQFF.

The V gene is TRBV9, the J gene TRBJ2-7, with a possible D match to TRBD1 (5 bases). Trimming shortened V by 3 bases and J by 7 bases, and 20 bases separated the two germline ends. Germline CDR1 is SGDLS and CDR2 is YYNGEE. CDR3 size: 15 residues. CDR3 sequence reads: CASSANVGVLGEQYF. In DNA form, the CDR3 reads TGTGCCAGCAGCGCCAACGTAGGGGTTTTAGGGGAGCAGTACTTC.

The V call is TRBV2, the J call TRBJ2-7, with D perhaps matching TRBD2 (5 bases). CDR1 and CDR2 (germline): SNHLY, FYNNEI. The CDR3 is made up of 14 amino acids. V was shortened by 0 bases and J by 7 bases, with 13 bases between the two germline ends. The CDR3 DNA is TGTGCCAGCAGTGAAGCCCTCCGGGGTCCGGAGCAGTACTTC. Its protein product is CASSEALRGPEQYF.

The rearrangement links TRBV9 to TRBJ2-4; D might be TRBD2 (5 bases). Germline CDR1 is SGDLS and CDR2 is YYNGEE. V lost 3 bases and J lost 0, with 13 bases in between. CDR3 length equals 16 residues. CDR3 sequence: CASSAEWELAKNIQYF. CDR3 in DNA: TGTGCCAGCAGCGCGGAGTGGGAGTTAGCCAAAAACATTCAGTACTTC.

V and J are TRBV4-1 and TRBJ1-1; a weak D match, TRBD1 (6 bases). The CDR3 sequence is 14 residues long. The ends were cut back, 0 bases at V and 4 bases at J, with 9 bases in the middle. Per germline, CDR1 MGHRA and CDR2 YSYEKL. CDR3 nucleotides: TGCGCCAGCAGCCAAGACAGGGGAAGCACTGAAGCTTTCTTT. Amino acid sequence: CASSQDRGSTEAFF.

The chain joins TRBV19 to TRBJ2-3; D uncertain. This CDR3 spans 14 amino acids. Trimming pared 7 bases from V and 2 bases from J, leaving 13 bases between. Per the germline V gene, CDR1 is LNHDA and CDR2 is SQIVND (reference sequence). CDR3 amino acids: CASKSDGATDTQYF. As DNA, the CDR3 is TGTGCCAGTAAATCGGACGGTGCCACAGATACGCAGTATTTT.

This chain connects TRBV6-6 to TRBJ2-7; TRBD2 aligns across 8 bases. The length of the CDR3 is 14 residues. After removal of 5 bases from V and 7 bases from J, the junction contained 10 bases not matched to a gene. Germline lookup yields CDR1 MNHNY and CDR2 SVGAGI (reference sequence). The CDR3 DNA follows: TGTGCCAGCAGTCCCGGGACTAGTTCTGTAGAGCAGTACTTC. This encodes CASSPGTSSVEQYF.

The CDR3: CSASPTGQNTEAFF. In nucleotides, the CDR3 is TGCAGTGCTAGCCCCACAGGACAGAACACTGAAGCTTTCTTT. V usage is TRBV20-1 and J usage is TRBJ1-1; maybe TRBD1 (5 bases). The length of the CDR3 is 14 residues. Germline V gene sequence: CDR1 DFQATT, CDR2 SNEGSKA (reference sequence). The V end lost 3 bases, the J end lost 1 base, and 12 bases lay between the germline ends.

CDR3 region: CASSRDRGGYTF. The CDR3 bases are TGTGCCAGCAGCCGGGACAGGGGGGGCTACACCTTC. The chain employs TRBV7-9 and TRBJ1-2, with TRBD1 matching 11 bases. In germline, CDR1 is SEHNR, CDR2 FQNEAQ (reference sequence). This CDR3 spans 12 amino acids. J lost 8 bases, V lost 5 bases, and 1 base had no gene match.

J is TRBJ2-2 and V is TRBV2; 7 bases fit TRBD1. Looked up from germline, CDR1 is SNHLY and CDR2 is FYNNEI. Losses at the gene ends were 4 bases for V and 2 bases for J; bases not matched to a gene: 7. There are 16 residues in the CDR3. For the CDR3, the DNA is TGTGCCAGCAGTGCGGACAGGCGTGTCAACACCGGGGAGCTGTTTTTT. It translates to CASSADRRVNTGELFF.

The CDR3 sequence: CAWTGSWNTGELFF. CDR3 nucleotide sequence: TGTGCCTGGACGGGCTCGTGGAACACCGGGGAGCTGTTTTTT. The chain joins TRBV30 to TRBJ2-2; D unclear. CDR1 is GTSNPN, CDR2 SVGIG, per germline (reference sequence). The V gene lost 4 bases and the J gene lost 1 base, with 10 bases spanning the gap. The CDR3 has 14 residues. The full variable domain, with the rest looked up from reference TRBV30 and TRBJ2-2, is SQTIHQWPATLVQPVGSPLSLECTVEGTSNPNLYWYRQAAGRGLQLLFYSVGIGQISSEVPQNLSASRPQDRQFILSSKKLLLSDSGFYLCAWTGSWNTGELFFGEGSRLTVL.

CDR3 bases: TGCAGTGCTAGCGGCGGGCCGACAGATACGCAGTATTTT. It encodes CSASGGPTDTQYF. The rearrangement joins TRBV20-1 to TRBJ2-3; possible D gene TRBD2, 5 bases. The CDR3 totals 13 residues. Germline V gene data show CDR1 as DFQATT and CDR2 as SNEGSKA (reference sequence). Trimming took 3 bases from V and 3 from J, leaving 10 bases between them.

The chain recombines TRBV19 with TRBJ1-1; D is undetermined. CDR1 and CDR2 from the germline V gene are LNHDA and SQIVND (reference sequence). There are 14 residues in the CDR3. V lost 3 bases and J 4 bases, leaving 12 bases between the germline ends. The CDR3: CASSIAGGATEAFF. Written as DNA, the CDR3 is TGTGCCAGTAGTATTGCGGGCGGTGCCACTGAAGCTTTCTTT.

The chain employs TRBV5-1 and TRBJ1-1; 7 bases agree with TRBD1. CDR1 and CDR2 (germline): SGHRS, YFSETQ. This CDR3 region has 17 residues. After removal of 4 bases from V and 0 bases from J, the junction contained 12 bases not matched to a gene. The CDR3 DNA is TGCGCCAGCAGCCTCCGAGGTCAGGGGGTGTTGAACACTGAAGCTTTCTTT. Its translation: CASSLRGQGVLNTEAFF.

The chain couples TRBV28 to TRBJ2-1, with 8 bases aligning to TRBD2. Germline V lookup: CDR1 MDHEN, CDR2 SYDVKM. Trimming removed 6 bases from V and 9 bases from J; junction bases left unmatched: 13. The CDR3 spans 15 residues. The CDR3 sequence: CASSQTGLDFGEQFF. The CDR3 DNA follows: TGTGCCAGCAGCCAAACGGGACTAGATTTTGGTGAGCAGTTCTTC.

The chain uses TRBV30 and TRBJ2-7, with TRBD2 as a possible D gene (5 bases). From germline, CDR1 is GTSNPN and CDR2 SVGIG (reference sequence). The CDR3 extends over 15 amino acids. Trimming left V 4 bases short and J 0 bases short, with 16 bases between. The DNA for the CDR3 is TGTGCCTGGAACCCTAGCCGGGGTAGCTCCTACGAGCAGTACTTC. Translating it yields CAWNPSRGSSYEQYF.

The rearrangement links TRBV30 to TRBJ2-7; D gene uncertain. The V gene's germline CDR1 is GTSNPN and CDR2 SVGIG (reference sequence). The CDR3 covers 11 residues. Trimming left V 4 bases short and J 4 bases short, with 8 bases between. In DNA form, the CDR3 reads TGTGCCTGGATTAATGGATACGAGCAGTACTTC. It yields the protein CAWINGYEQYF.

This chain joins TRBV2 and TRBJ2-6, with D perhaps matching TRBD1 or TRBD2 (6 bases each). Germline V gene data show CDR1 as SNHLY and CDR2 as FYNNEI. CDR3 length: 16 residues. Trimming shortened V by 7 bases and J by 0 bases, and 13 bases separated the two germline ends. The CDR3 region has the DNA TGTGCCAGCATACGGGGGCCCAACTCTGGGGCCAACGTCCTGACTTTC. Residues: CASIRGPNSGANVLTF.

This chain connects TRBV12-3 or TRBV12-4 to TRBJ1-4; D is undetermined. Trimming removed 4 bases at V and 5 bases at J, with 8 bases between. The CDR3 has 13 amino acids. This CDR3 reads CASSSGVNEKLFF. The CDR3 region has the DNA TGTGCCAGCAGTTCCGGGGTCAATGAAAAACTGTTTTTT.